This is a list of T cell receptor beta chains from one sample in a study of human T cells and chemical hapten exposure. TCRdb independently ran MiXCR on the RACE reads; one entry per CDR3 protein. The data hold roughly 140,000 distinct CDR3 sequences, with around 11% observed a single time. Material: whole blood, obtained in connection with sensitization to the hapten diphenylcyclopropenone (DPC). These TCRs come from a woman between 50 and 59 years old with alopecia areata. Some clones in this sample may be carry-over from other donors' samples. CDR3s include the opening cysteine and the closing phenylalanine or tryptophan. A D gene is named only where the DNA matches it firmly. A row's size may be missing; if present it is once, few, many or a size class.

cdr3_nt	cdr3_aa	v_call	clone_size	j_call	d_call
TGTGCCAGCAGCCTCCCTTGGGATGAGCAGTTCTTC	CASSLPWDEQFF	TRBV6-2/TRBV6-3	NA	TRBJ2-1	NA
TGTGCCAGCAGCAAGGGGAAGGGTCGGGAGTACTTC	CASSKGKGREYF	TRBV21-1	few	TRBJ2-7	NA
TGTGCCAGCAGCTTGGCCGGGAATTACGAGCAGTACTTC	CASSLAGNYEQYF	TRBV5-4	many	TRBJ2-7	NA
TGTGCCAGCAGTCCCCAGGACAGGCAGGGAGAGACCCAGTACTTC	CASSPQDRQGETQYF	TRBV12-3/TRBV12-4	many	TRBJ2-5	TRBD1
TGTGCCAGCAGCTTCCGGGAGGATGAAAAACTGTTTTTT	CASSFREDEKLFF	TRBV11-3	NA	TRBJ1-4	NA
TGTGCCAGCAGCGTAGGCCCAGGGGATACAGATACGCAGTATTTT	CASSVGPGDTDTQYF	TRBV9	NA	TRBJ2-3	NA
TGTGCCAGCAGCTTAGATGGCGGGGTCAGCACAGATACGCAGTATTTT	CASSLDGGVSTDTQYF	TRBV11-3	few	TRBJ2-3	NA
TGTGCCATCAGTGAACAACAGGAGACCCAGTACTTC	CAISEQQETQYF	TRBV10-3	few	TRBJ2-5	NA
TGTGCCAGCAGCCGGGGACAGGGGGCGCGGGGCTATGGCTACACCTTC	CASSRGQGARGYGYTF	TRBV28	NA	TRBJ1-2	TRBD1
TGTGCCAGCAGTTACTCGATAGGGGGGAGCTCATCGGGAGAAAAACTGTTTTTT	CASSYSIGGSSSGEKLFF	TRBV6-5	few	TRBJ1-4	NA
TGTGCCAGCAGTCTCCTTAGGGGGGGAACAGATACGCAGTATTTT	CASSLLRGGTDTQYF	TRBV28	NA	TRBJ2-3	NA
TGTGCCAGCAGAACCACCGGGACAGGCAACTATGGCTACACCTTC	CASRTTGTGNYGYTF	TRBV12-3/TRBV12-4	NA	TRBJ1-2	TRBD1
TGTGCCAGCAGTTCTCGAGGAGCGGGAGGGCTCGAGCAGTACTTC	CASSSRGAGGLEQYF	TRBV27	NA	TRBJ2-7	TRBD2
TGCAGCGCCGGAACCGGGACAGGGAAAGAGACCCAGTACTTC	CSAGTGTGKETQYF	TRBV29-1	NA	TRBJ2-5	TRBD1
TGTGCCAGCAGCTGGCGGACAGCCTACGAGCAGTACTTC	CASSWRTAYEQYF	TRBV5-5	many	TRBJ2-7	NA
TGTGCCATCAGTCTGGGACAGGGGGAAGAGACCCAGTACTTC	CAISLGQGEETQYF	TRBV10-3	many	TRBJ2-5	TRBD1
TGCGCCAGCAGCTTGTCGACGGGAGGAGAGACCCAGTACTTC	CASSLSTGGETQYF	TRBV5-1	few	TRBJ2-5	TRBD2
TGTGCCAGCAGTCACAAGGACGAGCAGTACTTC	CASSHKDEQYF	TRBV6-2/TRBV6-3	few	TRBJ2-7	NA
TGTGCCAGCAGCTCTAGACAGGGGGCGACCGGGGAGCTGTTTTTT	CASSSRQGATGELFF	TRBV7-3	NA	TRBJ2-2	TRBD1
TGTGCCAGCAGCCCACCCGCACTAGCGGGGGCCTACAATGAGCAGTTCTTC	CASSPPALAGAYNEQFF	TRBV7-9	NA	TRBJ2-1	TRBD2
TGTGCCAGCAGTTTATCGAGCTCGGTTCAGTTCTTC	CASSLSSSVQFF	TRBV28	NA	TRBJ2-1	NA
TGCGCCAGCACCCCTGGACAATCCTACAATGAGCAGTTCTTC	CASTPGQSYNEQFF	TRBV5-1	NA	TRBJ2-1	NA
TGTGCCAGCAGTTTATCACGGGAGGGCCGGTTTGGGGAGCAGTACTTC	CASSLSREGRFGEQYF	TRBV28	many	TRBJ2-7	TRBD2
TGCGCCAGCAGCTTGGCCGGACAGGGGGCGCGGAACACTGAAGCTTTCTTT	CASSLAGQGARNTEAFF	TRBV5-1	NA	TRBJ1-1	TRBD1
TGCAGCGGAAAAAAGGATACGGGGGAGCAGTACTTC	CSGKKDTGEQYF	TRBV29-1	many	TRBJ2-7	NA
TGTGCCAGCAGTTCGACTAGCGGGAGGGCCCGCTCCTACAATGAGCAGTTCTTC	CASSSTSGRARSYNEQFF	TRBV28	many	TRBJ2-1	TRBD2
TGTGCCAGCAGCCAAGATCTGGGGGGCACTGAAGCTTTCTTT	CASSQDLGGTEAFF	TRBV3-1	few	TRBJ1-1	NA
TGTGCCAGCACCACGGACAGGGAGGCGGAAAAACTGTTTTTT	CASTTDREAEKLFF	TRBV4-2	many	TRBJ1-4	TRBD1
TGCGCCAGCACCGGACAGGGGAATGGCTACACCTTC	CASTGQGNGYTF	TRBV10-2	NA	TRBJ1-2	TRBD1
TGTGCCAGCCAGGGGGGAGGAGAGACCCAGTACTTC	CASQGGGETQYF	TRBV5-4	NA	TRBJ2-5	NA
TGTGCCAGCCCCAAAGGAGGGCGCGGCGAGCAGTACTTC	CASPKGGRGEQYF	TRBV12-3/TRBV12-4	NA	TRBJ2-7	NA
TGTGCCAGCAGCCAAGATCGTGCTCTCGACAGGGCTAATGAAAAACTGTTTTTT	CASSQDRALDRANEKLFF	TRBV14	many	TRBJ1-4	TRBD1
TGTGCCAGCAGGCAGAGTGGTGGGGGACAATCCTACGAGCAGTACTTC	CASRQSGGGQSYEQYF	TRBV28	NA	TRBJ2-7	NA
TGTGCCTGGAGTGTAACCTTCCAAGAGACCCAGTACTTC	CAWSVTFQETQYF	TRBV30	NA	TRBJ2-5	NA